The rows below give T cell receptor beta chains drawn from one sample of a study of blood T cell repertoires in COVID-19. Data came from immunoSEQ multiplex PCR; TCRdb stores just in-frame clones and leaves some out. The sample yields tens of thousands of clones, 82% seen once. The source material was peripheral blood. The receptors here all came from a woman of 80 years or more with acute or convalescent COVID-19. Each CDR3 is given with its conserved first and last residue. D genes are given only for firm matches. Some rows mark clone size as missing; the rest say once, few, many or name a class of expanded clone.

TRBV10-1,TRBD1,few,TRBJ2-7,TGCGCCAGCAGTGCGGACGGGACAGGGACATACGAGCAGTACTTC,CASSADGTGTYEQYF
TRBV5-1,TRBD2,.,TRBJ2-5,TGCGCCAGCAGCCCGGGACTAGCGGGAGTGGAGACCCAGTACTTC,CASSPGLAGVETQYF
TRBV2,TRBD2,few,TRBJ2-3,TGTGCCAACTGGGCTAGCGGGAGAACAGATACGCAGTATTTT,CANWASGRTDTQYF
TRBV18,TRBD1,.,TRBJ2-5,TGTGCCAGCTCAACCAGGACAGGAGGAATCCAAGAGACCCAGTACTTC,CASSTRTGGIQETQYF
TRBV18,.,.,TRBJ2-5,TGTGCCAGCTCACCACCGAGCGAAGTAGAAGAGACCCAGTACTTC,CASSPPSEVEETQYF
TRBV24-1,.,.,TRBJ1-2,TGTGCCACCAGTGATTTTGATCGGTCAGGGGTTTTTAATGGCTACACCTTC,CATSDFDRSGVFNGYTF
TRBV28,.,.,TRBJ1-2,TGTGCCACTCATCGCGGGGGCAATAACTATGGCTACACCTTC,CATHRGGNNYGYTF
TRBV20-1,TRBD1,once,TRBJ2-5,TGCAGTGCTAGTGGGACAGGGGCGGAAGAGACCCAGTACTTC,CSASGTGAEETQYF
TRBV2,TRBD2,few,TRBJ2-3,TGTGCCAGCAGTGAACTTAGCGGGAGAGGAAGCACAGATACGCAGTATTTT,CASSELSGRGSTDTQYF
TRBV19,.,once,TRBJ1-1,TGTGCCAGTAGTGCGTCCATGCCGGGATCCATGAACACTGAAGCTTTCTTT,CASSASMPGSMNTEAFF
TRBV4-1,.,once,TRBJ1-4,TGCGCCAGCGGTCAAGGTACAGCCGGTTCCAAACTGTTTTTT,CASGQGTAGSKLFF
TRBV4-1,.,.,TRBJ1-5,TGCGCCAGCAGCCAAGATTTAAGGGGCCATCAGCCCCAGCATTTT,CASSQDLRGHQPQHF
TRBV19,.,.,TRBJ2-1,TGTGCCAGTAGGGTCACAGGGGGGGATGAGCAGTTCTTC,CASRVTGGDEQFF
TRBV30,.,few,TRBJ2-7,TGTGCCTGGAGTAGAGGTCCCCACTACGAGCAGTACTTC,CAWSRGPHYEQYF
TRBV6-5,.,.,TRBJ2-1,TGTGCCAGCAGTTACTCGGCAGGGAATGAGCAGTTCTTC,CASSYSAGNEQFF
TRBV10-3,.,.,TRBJ2-2,TGTGCCATCAGTGAGTCCCCGGGAGCGAACACCGGGGAGCTGTTTTTT,CAISESPGANTGELFF
TRBV19,TRBD2,.,TRBJ2-5,TGTGCCAGTAGTATAGACCCCGGGACTAGCGGGAGGATGAAGACCCAGTACTTC,CASSIDPGTSGRMKTQYF
TRBV24-1,TRBD2,once,TRBJ2-1,TGTGCCACCGGGACTAGCGGTTACAATGAGCAGTTCTTC,CATGTSGYNEQFF
TRBV5-1,.,.,TRBJ1-1,TGCGCCAGCAGCTTGGGGACACCCGTATTGGACACTGAAGCTTTCTTT,CASSLGTPVLDTEAFF
TRBV7-2,.,once,TRBJ1-3,TGTGCCAGCAGCTTAACCGGTATCACCGGGACTAGAGGAAACACCATATATTTT,CASSLTGITGTRGNTIYF
TRBV19,TRBD2,.,TRBJ2-1,TGTGCCACCAGACTAGCGGGAGGCTTTGAGCAGTTCTTC,CATRLAGGFEQFF
TRBV6-5,TRBD1,.,TRBJ1-5,TGTGCCAGCATTGCAGGGGGGAGGCAGCCCCAGCATTTT,CASIAGGRQPQHF
TRBV5-4,.,.,TRBJ2-7,TGTGCCAGCAGTCTGGGTGGGGCCTACTCCTACGAGCAGTACTTC,CASSLGGAYSYEQYF
TRBV7-2,.,.,TRBJ1-5,TGTGCCAGCAGCGAGCAACAGGGAGTAAGTCAGCCCCAGCATTTT,CASSEQQGVSQPQHF
TRBV28,TRBD1,.,TRBJ2-7,TGTGCCAGCAGTTCCTATATCCGGGACAGGGGCGAGCAGTACTTC,CASSSYIRDRGEQYF
TRBV29-1,.,.,TRBJ1-1,TGCAGCGTTGCAGCAGGGGACACTGAAGCTTTCTTT,CSVAAGDTEAFF
TRBV30,.,.,TRBJ1-1,TGTGCCTGGAGCCCTGCCGACAGGAAGAACACTGAAGCTTTCTTT,CAWSPADRKNTEAFF
TRBV9,.,.,TRBJ2-7,TGTGCCAGCCCGGCGGCCACCCTCACATCCTCCTACGAGCAGTACTTC,CASPAATLTSSYEQYF
TRBV6-6,TRBD1,.,TRBJ2-7,TGTGCCAGCAGTGGCTGGACAGGGGATTACGAGCAGTACTTC,CASSGWTGDYEQYF
TRBV9,TRBD2,.,TRBJ2-6,TGTGCCAGCGGATCCCCGGCTAGCGGGAGGGCCGCTGGGGCCAACGTCCTGACTTTC,CASGSPASGRAAGANVLTF
TRBV11-2,.,.,TRBJ1-1,TGTGCCAGCAGCCAGCAGGTCTCTGAAGCTTTCTTT,CASSQQVSEAFF
TRBV5-4,TRBD2,.,TRBJ2-7,TGTGCCAGCACGAAAGGGGTAGCCAGGGAGGGTGAGCAGTACTTC,CASTKGVAREGEQYF
TRBV18,.,.,TRBJ2-5,TGTGCCAGCTCACTTTGGCCGGGGGAGACCCAGTACTTC,CASSLWPGETQYF
TRBV2,TRBD1,once,TRBJ1-2,TGTGCCAGCAGTGAAGACGGACAGGGTTACTATGGCTACACCTTC,CASSEDGQGYYGYTF
TRBV28,TRBD1,.,TRBJ1-2,TGTGCCAGCAGTTTAGGGGGACAGGGGGCCATCTATGGCTACACCTTC,CASSLGGQGAIYGYTF
TRBV4-2,TRBD2,.,TRBJ2-3,TGTGCCAGCAGCGAAGCAGGACTAGCGGGAGTAGGAGATACGCAGTATTTT,CASSEAGLAGVGDTQYF
TRBV28,.,.,TRBJ2-4,TGTGCCAGCAGTTTCTGGCGCGGGAACATTCAGTACTTC,CASSFWRGNIQYF
TRBV24-1,.,.,TRBJ1-6,TGTGCCACCAGTGGGCCAGGGGAGAGTCCACCCCTCCACTTT,CATSGPGESPPLHF
TRBV19,.,.,TRBJ2-1,TGTGCCAGTAGTATGGCCCCTCGGGGTGAGCAGTTCTTC,CASSMAPRGEQFF
TRBV28,.,.,TRBJ2-7,TGTGCCAGCAGTTTAACGGGGGACGGCTACGAGCAGTACTTC,CASSLTGDGYEQYF
TRBV5-4,.,.,TRBJ1-5,TGTGCCAGCAGCCGGGGGGTTGGTAATCAGCCCCAGCATTTT,CASSRGVGNQPQHF
TRBV6-2/TRBV6-3,.,.,TRBJ1-5,TGTGCCAGCAGCTACTCCCCGGACTGGTTTAGCAATCAGCCCCAGCATTTT,CASSYSPDWFSNQPQHF
TRBV28,.,.,TRBJ1-4,TGTGCCAGCAGTTCCTCCCCCCGGAGACGGGGGACCATTGCAACTAATGAAAAACTGTTTTTT,CASSSSPRRRGTIATNEKLFF
TRBV7-8,TRBD2,.,TRBJ2-1,TGTGCCAGCAGCCCAGGACTAGCGGACTACAATGAGCAGTTCTTC,CASSPGLADYNEQFF
TRBV5-1,.,.,TRBJ2-7,TGCGCCAGCAGCCCGGGAAACAGACGTCTCGACGAGCAGTACTTC,CASSPGNRRLDEQYF
TRBV10-3,TRBD1,.,TRBJ1-1,TGTGCCATCAGTGACCGACAGGGGAATCATATGAACACTGAAGCTTTCTTT,CAISDRQGNHMNTEAFF
TRBV6-5,.,.,TRBJ1-3,TGTGCCAGCAGCGGGGGGGGGTTCTCTGGAAACACCATATATTTT,CASSGGGFSGNTIYF
TRBV6-5,.,once,TRBJ2-3,TGTGCCAGCACCCTGGGCTGGTCTGGAGATACGCAGTATTTT,CASTLGWSGDTQYF